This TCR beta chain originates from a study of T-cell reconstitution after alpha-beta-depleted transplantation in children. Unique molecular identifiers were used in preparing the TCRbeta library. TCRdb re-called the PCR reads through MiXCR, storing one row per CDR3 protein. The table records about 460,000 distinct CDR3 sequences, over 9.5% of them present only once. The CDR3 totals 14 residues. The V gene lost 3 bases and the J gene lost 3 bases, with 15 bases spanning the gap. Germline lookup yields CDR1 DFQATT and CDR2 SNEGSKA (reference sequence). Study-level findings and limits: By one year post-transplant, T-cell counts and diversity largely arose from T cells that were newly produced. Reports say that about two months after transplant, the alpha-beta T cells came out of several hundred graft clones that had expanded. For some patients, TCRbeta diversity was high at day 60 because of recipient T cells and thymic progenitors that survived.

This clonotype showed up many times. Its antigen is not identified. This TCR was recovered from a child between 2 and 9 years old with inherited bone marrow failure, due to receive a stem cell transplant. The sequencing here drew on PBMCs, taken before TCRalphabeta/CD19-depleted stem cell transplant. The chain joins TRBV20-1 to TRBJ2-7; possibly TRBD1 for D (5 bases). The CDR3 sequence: CSARGQAALYEQYF. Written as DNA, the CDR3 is TGCAGTGCTAGGGGGCAGGCCGCGCTCTACGAGCAGTACTTC.